This T cell receptor (beta chain) was recovered during a study of a mutant IDH1 vaccine in newly diagnosed glioma. Study-level information: Patients underwent eight vaccinations, which took place in weeks 1, 3, 5, 7, 11, 15, 19 and 23. Receipt of radiotherapy, temozolomide, or both preceded the study, and most received both. Vaccines began 4-6 weeks after radiotherapy alone, or with temozolomide cycles.

Sequencing was performed with immunoSEQ multiplex PCR; in TCRdb, only in-frame clones are kept and a portion is missing. This table holds about 43,000 clones, roughly 84% found once. V was cut by 4 bases and J by 7 bases, with 11 bases left in between. The germline V gene has CDR1 SGHTA and CDR2 FQGNSA. The CDR3 extends over 13 amino acids. In the case of this clone: Its antigen remains unidentified.

Time point of the sample: week 23, last vaccination. Vaccination used 300 ug of mutant IDH1 20-mer peptide per dose, with topical imiquimod. Each tumor in the donors was a new WHO grade 3 or 4 astrocytoma, IDH1-mutant and ATRX-lost. This clonotype was sampled from a woman between 18 and 29 years old with glioma. Some clones in this sample may be carry-over from other donors' samples. The material sequenced was PBMCs, taken from a glioma patient whose treatment included an IDH1 peptide vaccine. V gene TRBV7-2 combines with J gene TRBJ1-3, with a weak D call TRBD1 (6 bases). The CDR3 protein is CASSSRGINTIYF. The CDR3 DNA follows: TGTGCCAGCAGCTCCAGGGGTATTAACACCATATATTTT.